The 23 T cell receptor beta chains below all came from one sample that was sequenced in a study of chemoradiotherapy in HPV16-positive cancers. Only in-frame clones appear in the TCRdb table, and some are missing; sequencing was by immunoSEQ multiplex PCR. The data show about 7,000 clones, 82% seen once. The specimen comprised tumor tissue, sampled from a patient who underwent chemoradiotherapy. The source is a human donor with HPV-associated anogenital cancer.

This rearrangement joins TRBV7-9 to TRBJ1-2; 9 nucleotides align to TRBD1. The CDR3 consists of 14 residues. Germline V gene lookup returns CDR1 SEHNR and CDR2 FQNEAQ (reference sequence). The junction had 6 bases not matched to a gene; V was cut back by 6 bases and J by 4 bases. The CDR3 region is CASSNRDRVYGYTF. The CDR3 nucleotides read TGTGCCAGCAGTAACCGGGACAGGGTCTATGGCTACACCTTC.

The chain is built from TRBV5-1 and TRBJ2-5, with D unresolved. CDR1 and CDR2 (germline): SGHRS, YFSETQ. The CDR3 covers 14 residues. V was trimmed by 1 base and J by 3 bases, leaving 10 bases between them. The CDR3 sequence is CASSLRVVEETQYF. CDR3 coding DNA: TGCGCCAGCAGCTTGAGGGTGGTGGAAGAGACCCAGTACTTC.

This clone was seen once. The chain employs TRBV2 and TRBJ2-5, with 10 bases identical to TRBD2. Germline-derived CDR1 and CDR2 are SNHLY and FYNNEI. With 7 bases clipped from V and 5 bases from J, the junction kept 10 bases outside the gene matches. This CDR3 spans 15 amino acids. CDR3 nucleotide sequence: TGTGCCAGCACCAGTCTAGCGGGGGTCGGGGAGACCCAGTACTTC. This gives the protein CASTSLAGVGETQYF.

This chain connects TRBV29-1 to TRBJ2-4; D is possibly TRBD1 or TRBD2 (6 bases each). The CDR3 covers 13 residues. Germline CDR1 reads SQVTM; CDR2 reads ANQGSEA. The ends were cut back, 5 bases at V and 7 bases at J, with 15 bases in the middle. The CDR3 sequence is CSVPAEGVNIQYF. CDR3 nucleotide sequence: TGCAGCGTTCCCGCGGAGGGGGTGAACATTCAGTACTTC.

V is TRBV7-2 and J is TRBJ1-2; D not certain. CDR1 is SGHTA, CDR2 FQGNSA, per germline. The CDR3 extends over 13 amino acids. V was trimmed by 2 bases and J by 6 bases, leaving 10 bases between them. DNA for the CDR3: TGTGCCAGCAGCTTACGGGCGAACGATGGCTACACCTTC. Protein sequence: CASSLRANDGYTF.

The CDR3 DNA reads as TGTGCCAGCAGCGTCGATACAGGGGCGAGTACCTACGAGCAGTACTTC. It codes for CASSVDTGASTYEQYF. The chain employs TRBV9 and TRBJ2-7, with 7 positions matching TRBD1. The CDR3 consists of 16 residues. J lost 2 bases, V lost 2 bases, and 10 bases had no gene match. CDR1 and CDR2 (germline): SGDLS, YYNGEE.

The chain carries TRBV7-8 and TRBJ2-2, with TRBD1 identical over 9 bases. The J segment lost 6 bases and the V segment lost 2 bases, leaving 10 bases of the junction unmatched. This CDR3 has 17 residues. Germline V gene sequence: CDR1 SGHVS, CDR2 FQNEAQ. CDR3 sequence reads: CASSLPRTGVDSGELFF. DNA for the CDR3: TGTGCCAGCAGCTTACCCAGGACAGGGGTTGATTCCGGGGAGCTGTTTTTT.

This chain links TRBV6-4 with TRBJ1-5, with D perhaps matching TRBD1 (5 bases). The germline V and J ends were trimmed by 2 bases and 1 base, with 9 bases remaining between them. The CDR3 is made up of 15 amino acids. In germline, CDR1 is MRHNA, CDR2 SNTAGT. Written as DNA, the CDR3 is TGTGCCAGCAGTGACGCCGCAGGGAGCAATCAGCCCCAGCATTTT. As protein: CASSDAAGSNQPQHF.

This CDR3 reads CASQGSIGETQYF. The CDR3 DNA sequence: TGTGCCAGCCAGGGCAGCATTGGGGAGACCCAGTACTTC. This chain joins TRBV2 and TRBJ2-5; possible D gene TRBD1, 5 bases. The germline gives CDR1 SNHLY, CDR2 FYNNEI. The CDR3 extends over 13 amino acids. The V end was cut by 8 bases, the J end by 5 bases, with 15 bases between.

This clone was seen a single time. The chain carries TRBV7-3 and TRBJ1-2; 7 bases are a match to TRBD1. CDR1 SGHTA and CDR2 FQGTGA come from the germline V gene. Germline trimming cut 5 bases from V and 6 bases from J; bases unmatched to any gene: 12. The CDR3 covers 15 residues. CDR3 residues: CASSQGGQFQNGYTF. CDR3 sequence (DNA): TGTGCCAGCAGCCAAGGGGGCCAGTTCCAAAATGGCTACACCTTC.

J is TRBJ1-2 and V is TRBV29-1; D may be TRBD1 (5 bases). V was shortened by 4 bases and J by 3 bases, with 15 bases between the two germline ends. The CDR3 has 14 amino acids. Per germline, CDR1 SQVTM and CDR2 ANQGSEA. This chain's CDR3 is CSVVTDTPHYGYTF. In DNA, the CDR3 is TGCAGCGTTGTAACGGACACACCCCACTATGGCTACACCTTC.

This clone appeared a few times. V gene TRBV19 combines with J gene TRBJ1-2; 7 bases match TRBD1. V was clipped by 6 bases and J by 5 bases; unmatched bases: 6. Germline V gene data show CDR1 as LNHDA and CDR2 as SQIVND (reference sequence). CDR3 size: 13 residues. CDR3 sequence: CASRQGERYGYTF. For the CDR3, the DNA is TGTGCCAGTAGGCAGGGGGAGCGGTATGGCTACACCTTC.

This clone showed up just a few times. V and J are TRBV6-1 and TRBJ1-3; unclear D gene. Germline V CDR1 and CDR2: MNHNS, SASEGT. V lost 4 bases and J lost 4, with 17 bases in between. This CDR3 region has 16 residues. The DNA of the CDR3 is TGTGCCAGCAGTGTTCGTAGGGCCCACGAGGGAAACACCATATATTTT. This sequence encodes CASSVRRAHEGNTIYF.

J is TRBJ1-5 and V is TRBV19, with D hard to call. Germline V lookup: CDR1 LNHDA, CDR2 SQIVND (reference sequence). The CDR3 runs to 16 residues. The germline V and J ends were trimmed by 3 bases and 7 bases, with 19 bases remaining between them. The CDR3 DNA reads TGTGCCAGTAGTATCCCCTTTTTAGGAGGGAAACAGCCCCAGCATTTT. Translation: CASSIPFLGGKQPQHF.

The rearrangement links TRBV5-1 to TRBJ2-2; unclear D gene. This CDR3 has 13 amino acids. Trimming cost V 3 bases and J 6 bases, with 9 bases left between them. The germline V gene encodes CDR1 SGHRS and CDR2 YFSETQ. The CDR3 DNA sequence: TGCGCCAGCAGCTCCCCTGGTCCCGGGGAGCTGTTTTTT. Amino acid sequence: CASSSPGPGELFF.

This chain joins TRBV6-6 and TRBJ2-7, with no clear D. The V and J ends lost 2 bases and 3 bases respectively, with 14 bases between them. The CDR3 spans 15 residues. Looked up from germline, CDR1 is MNHNY and CDR2 is SVGAGI (reference sequence). In DNA form, the CDR3 reads TGTGCCAGCAGTTACGCTTCTAGGGTGAACTACGAGCAGTACTTC. Its translation: CASSYASRVNYEQYF.

V is TRBV5-1 and J is TRBJ2-3, with 9 bases aligning to TRBD2. Germline CDR1 is SGHRS and CDR2 is YFSETQ. This CDR3 has 18 amino acids. V trimming: 3 bases; J trimming: 6 bases; junction bases outside the gene matches: 17. The CDR3 loop reads CASSSQLDSSGDRDTQYF. The CDR3, as DNA: TGCGCCAGCAGCTCCCAGTTAGATTCTAGCGGGGATAGGGATACGCAGTATTTT.

The rearrangement uses TRBV5-1 and TRBJ2-5, with D maybe TRBD2 (5 bases). Trimming stripped 5 bases from V and 2 bases from J, with 10 bases between. Per germline, CDR1 SGHRS and CDR2 YFSETQ. This CDR3 has 13 residues. CDR3 nucleotide sequence: TGCGCCAGCAGTCGCGGACTGCAAGAGACCCAGTACTTC. Amino acids: CASSRGLQETQYF.

The J gene is TRBJ1-2, the V gene TRBV25-1; 10 bases map to TRBD1. Germline CDR1 reads MGHDK; CDR2 reads SYGVNS. V trimming: 1 base; J trimming: 8 bases; junction bases outside the gene matches: 10. This CDR3 is built from 16 residues. DNA of the CDR3: TGTGCCAGCAGTGAATCAACCGGGACAGGGGAAGGGGGCTACACCTTC. Its translation: CASSESTGTGEGGYTF.

Turning to this clone: The germline gene is not matched at one end of the junction; a read error may be the cause. This sequence joins TRBV5-4 and TRBJ2-1; tentative D call: TRBD1 (6 bases). Germline-derived CDR1 and CDR2 are SGHNT and YYREEE (reference sequence). This CDR3 has 15 residues. The CDR3 DNA follows: TGTGCCAGCAGTCCAGGGGCGATGTCCTCCAATGAGCAGTTCTTC. Translation gives CASSPGAMSSNEQFF.

Only a few counts were recorded for this clone. V gene TRBV18 combines with J gene TRBJ1-1; 9 bases line up with TRBD1. This CDR3 contains 16 residues. V lost 0 bases to trimming and J lost 0 bases; unmatched junction nucleotides: 2. Germline CDR1 reads KGHSH; CDR2 reads LQKENI. CDR3 loop: CASSPPTGGMNTEAFF. CDR3 coding DNA: TGTGCCAGCTCACCACCGACAGGGGGGATGAACACTGAAGCTTTCTTT.

The V gene is TRBV10-3, the J gene TRBJ2-3, with TRBD1 as a possible D gene (6 bases). The V end was cut by 7 bases, the J end by 0 bases, with 11 bases between. The CDR3 is 14 amino acids. Germline values: CDR1 ENHRY, CDR2 SYGVKD. CDR3 in amino acids: CAIMRRGSTDTQYF. The CDR3 DNA sequence: TGTGCCATCATGAGAAGGGGGAGCACAGATACGCAGTATTTT.

The chain is built from TRBV30 and TRBJ2-1; D unresolved. The CDR3 consists of 12 residues. CDR1 is GTSNPN and CDR2 is SVGIG in the germline V gene (reference sequence). V was trimmed by 3 bases and J by 8 bases, leaving 11 bases between them. The CDR3 bases are TGTGCCTGGAGCGCCTACAGAGATGAGCAGTTCTTC. Protein: CAWSAYRDEQFF.